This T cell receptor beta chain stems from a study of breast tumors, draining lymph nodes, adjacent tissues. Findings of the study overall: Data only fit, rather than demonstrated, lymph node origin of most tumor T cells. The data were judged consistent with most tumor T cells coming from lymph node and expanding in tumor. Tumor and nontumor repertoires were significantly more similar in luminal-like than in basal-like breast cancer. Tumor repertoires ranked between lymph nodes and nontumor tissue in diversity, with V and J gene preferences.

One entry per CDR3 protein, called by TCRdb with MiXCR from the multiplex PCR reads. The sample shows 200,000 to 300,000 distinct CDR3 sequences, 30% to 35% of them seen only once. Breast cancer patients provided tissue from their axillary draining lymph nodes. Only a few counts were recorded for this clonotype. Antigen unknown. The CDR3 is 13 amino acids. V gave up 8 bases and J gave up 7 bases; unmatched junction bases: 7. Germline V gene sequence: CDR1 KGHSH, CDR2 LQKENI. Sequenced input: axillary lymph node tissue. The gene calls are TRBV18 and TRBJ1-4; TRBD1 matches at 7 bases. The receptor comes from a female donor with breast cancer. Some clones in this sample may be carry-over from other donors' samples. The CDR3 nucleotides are TGTGCCAGCGCCGGGACAGAGAGTGAAAAACTGTTTTTT. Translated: CASAGTESEKLFF.